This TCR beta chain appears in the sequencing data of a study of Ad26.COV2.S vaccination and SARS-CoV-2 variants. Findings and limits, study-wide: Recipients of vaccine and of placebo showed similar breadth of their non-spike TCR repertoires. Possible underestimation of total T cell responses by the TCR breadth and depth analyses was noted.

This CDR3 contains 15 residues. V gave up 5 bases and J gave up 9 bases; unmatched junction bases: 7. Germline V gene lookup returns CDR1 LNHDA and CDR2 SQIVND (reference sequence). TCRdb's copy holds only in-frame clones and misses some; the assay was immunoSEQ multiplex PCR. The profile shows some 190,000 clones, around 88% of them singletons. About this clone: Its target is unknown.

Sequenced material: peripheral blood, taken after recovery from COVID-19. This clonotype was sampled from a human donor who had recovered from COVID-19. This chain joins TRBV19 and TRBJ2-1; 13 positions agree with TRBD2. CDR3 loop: CASSATRLAGGEQFF. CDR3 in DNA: TGTGCCAGTAGTGCAACACGACTAGCGGGAGGTGAGCAGTTCTTC.